The next 7 T cell receptor beta chains were all read from a single sample in a study of blood T cell repertoires in COVID-19 (dated by TCRdb to 2019 to 2021). The library was made by the immunoSEQ multiplex PCR assay. TCRdb limited this immuneACCESS table to in-frame rearrangements with V and J called. A share of clones is missing; checked studies link under half to unresolved V genes, and the rest is unexplained. The sample has 200,000 to 300,000 clones on record, 84% of them singletons. The leading ten clones occupy around 4% of the sample. The source material was peripheral blood. All receptors come from a man aged 55 to 70 with acute or convalescent COVID-19.

V and J are TRBV15 and TRBJ2-1; tentatively, D is TRBD2 (6 bases). Germline V gene data show CDR1 as LNHNV and CDR2 as YYDKDF (reference sequence). Trimming took off 2 bases at V and 4 bases at J, with 12 bases between the two ends. CDR3 length: 15 amino acids. The CDR3 sequence is CATSRKQGGYNEQFF. CDR3 bases: TGTGCCACCAGCAGAAAACAAGGAGGGTACAATGAGCAGTTCTTC. The variable domain in full, completed from reference TRBV15 and TRBJ2-1, reads DAMVIQNPRYQVTQFGKPVTLSCSQTLNHNVMYWYQQKSSQAPKLLFHYYDKDFNNEADTPDNFQSRRPNTSFCFLDIRSPGLGDTAMYLCATSRKQGGYNEQFFGPGTRLTVL.

This chain's CDR3 is CASSPRSEEAFF. The CDR3 nucleotides read TGTGCCAGCTCACCAAGGAGTGAGGAAGCTTTCTTT. The chain uses TRBV18 and TRBJ1-1; D remains ambiguous. Germline CDR1 KGHSH, CDR2 LQKENI. The V end was cut by 2 bases, the J end by 8 bases, with 9 bases between. The CDR3 contains 12 residues.

The chain links TRBV18 to TRBJ2-7; the match to TRBD1 covers 7 bases. The CDR3 runs to 16 residues. V dropped 1 base and J dropped 6; count of bases not matched to a gene: 12. Germline V gene sequence: CDR1 KGHSH, CDR2 LQKENI. CDR3 protein: CASSPQWDSGRSEQYF. In DNA, the CDR3 is TGTGCCAGCTCACCACAATGGGACAGTGGACGGTCCGAGCAGTACTTC.

This clone occurred a few times. The CDR3 is CASSRRRGQETQYF. In nucleotides, the CDR3 is TGTGCCAGCAGCCGCCGAAGGGGGCAAGAGACCCAGTACTTC. The chain couples TRBV7-8 to TRBJ2-5, with D tentatively TRBD1 (6 bases). The CDR3 extends over 14 amino acids. Between the trimmed V and J ends, which lost 5 bases and 2 bases, there was a span of 12 bases. Germline CDR1 reads SGHVS; CDR2 reads FQNEAQ. Together with reference TRBV7-8 and TRBJ2-5, the CDR3 gives the full variable domain: GAGVSQSPRYKVAKRGQDVALRCDPISGHVSLFWYQQALGQGPEFLTYFQNEAQLDKSGLPSDRFFAERPEGSVSTLKIQRTQQEDSAVYLCASSRRRGQETQYFGPGTRLLVL.

The chain links TRBV5-5 to TRBJ1-6; D not resolved. Germline values: CDR1 SGHKS, CDR2 YYEKEE (reference sequence). The CDR3 sequence is 14 residues long. V lost 3 bases and J 10 bases, leaving 14 bases between the germline ends. The CDR3 region is CASSYDIIASPLHF. CDR3 coding DNA: TGTGCCAGCAGCTATGACATTATTGCCTCACCCCTCCACTTT.

V gene TRBV21-1 combines with J gene TRBJ2-1; the listed D gene, TRBD2, was not tested against the DNA. TRBV21-1 is assigned pseudogene status. The CDR3 runs 16 residues. In DNA, the CDR3 is TGTGCCAGCAGCAAAGCCGGACTAGCGGGCTACAATGAGCAGTTCTTC. Protein: CASSKAGLAGYNEQFF.

V gene TRBV30 combines with J gene TRBJ2-5; 8 bases agree with TRBD1. Germline trimming cut 2 bases from V and 10 bases from J; bases unmatched to any gene: 15. This CDR3 has 15 amino acids. Germline CDR1 and CDR2: GTSNPN and SVGIG (reference sequence). The CDR3 sequence is CAWSKGTGKIEDQYF. The CDR3 DNA follows: TGTGCCTGGAGTAAGGGGACAGGTAAAATTGAAGACCAGTACTTC.